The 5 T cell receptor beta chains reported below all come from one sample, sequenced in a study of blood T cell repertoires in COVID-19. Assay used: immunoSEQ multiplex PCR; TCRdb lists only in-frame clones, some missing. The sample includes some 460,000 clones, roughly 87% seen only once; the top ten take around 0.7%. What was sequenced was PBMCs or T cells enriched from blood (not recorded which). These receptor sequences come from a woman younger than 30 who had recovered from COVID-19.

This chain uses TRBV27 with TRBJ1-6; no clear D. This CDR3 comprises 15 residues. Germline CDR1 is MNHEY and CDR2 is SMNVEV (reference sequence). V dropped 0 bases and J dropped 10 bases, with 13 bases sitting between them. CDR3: CASSLSGRYTSPLHF. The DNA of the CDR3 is TGTGCCAGCAGTTTATCAGGCAGGTACACCTCACCCCTCCACTTT.

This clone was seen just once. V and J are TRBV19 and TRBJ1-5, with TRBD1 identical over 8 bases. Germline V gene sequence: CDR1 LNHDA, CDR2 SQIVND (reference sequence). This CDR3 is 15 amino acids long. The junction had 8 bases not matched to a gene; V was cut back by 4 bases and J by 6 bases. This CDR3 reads CASSTFGQGSQPQHF. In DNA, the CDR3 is TGTGCCAGTAGTACCTTCGGACAGGGCAGTCAGCCCCAGCATTTT.

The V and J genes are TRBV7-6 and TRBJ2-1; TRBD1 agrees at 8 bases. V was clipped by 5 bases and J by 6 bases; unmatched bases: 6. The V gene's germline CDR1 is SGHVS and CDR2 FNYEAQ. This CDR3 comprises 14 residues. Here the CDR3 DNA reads TGTGCCAGCAGCCCCAGGGGGCCGGGCAATGAGCAGTTCTTC. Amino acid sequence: CASSPRGPGNEQFF.

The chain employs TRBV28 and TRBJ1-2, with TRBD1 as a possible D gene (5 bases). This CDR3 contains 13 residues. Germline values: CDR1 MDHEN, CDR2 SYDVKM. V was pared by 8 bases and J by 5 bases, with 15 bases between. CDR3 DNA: TGTGCCAGCTCCCCAGGCAGGGTATATGGCTACACCTTC. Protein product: CASSPGRVYGYTF.

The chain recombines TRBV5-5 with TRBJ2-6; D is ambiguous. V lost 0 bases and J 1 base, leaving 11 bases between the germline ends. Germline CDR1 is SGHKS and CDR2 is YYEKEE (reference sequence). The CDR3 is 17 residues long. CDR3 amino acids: CASSLGLHRSGANVLTF. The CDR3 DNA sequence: TGTGCCAGCAGCTTGGGGTTACACCGATCTGGGGCCAACGTCCTGACTTTC.